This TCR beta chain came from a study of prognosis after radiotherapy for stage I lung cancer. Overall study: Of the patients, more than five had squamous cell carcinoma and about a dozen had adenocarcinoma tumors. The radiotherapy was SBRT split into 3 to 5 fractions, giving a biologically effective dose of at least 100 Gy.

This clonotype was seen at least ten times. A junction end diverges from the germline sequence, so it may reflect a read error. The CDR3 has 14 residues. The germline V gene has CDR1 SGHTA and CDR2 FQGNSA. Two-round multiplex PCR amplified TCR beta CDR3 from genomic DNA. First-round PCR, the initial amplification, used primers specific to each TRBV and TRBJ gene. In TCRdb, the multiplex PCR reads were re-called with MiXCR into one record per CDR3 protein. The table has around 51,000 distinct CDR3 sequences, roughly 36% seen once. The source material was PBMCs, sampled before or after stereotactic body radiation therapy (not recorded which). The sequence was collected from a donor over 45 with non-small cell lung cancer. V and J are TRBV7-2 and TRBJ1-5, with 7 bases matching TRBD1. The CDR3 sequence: CASSFRQGGQLQHF. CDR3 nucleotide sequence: TGTGCCAGCAGCTTTCGACAGGGAGGGCAGCTCCAGCATTTT. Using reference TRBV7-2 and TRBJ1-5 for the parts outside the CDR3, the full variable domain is GAGVSQSPSNKVTEKGKDVELRCDPISGHTALYWYRQSLGQGLEFLIYFQGNSAPDKSGLPSDRFSAERTGGSVSTLTIQRTQQEDSAVYLCASSFRQGGQLQHFGDGTRLSIL.